The sequence of this T cell receptor (beta chain) was determined in a study of cytomegalovirus exposure and HLA in healthy donors. Study-wide results and limits: Previously analyzed data showed that most TCR beta V segments were productive at a frequency of about 90% or about 30%. The number of N-insertions in an Asian-associated ancestry cluster was reportedly below the approximately 680-donor mean in a later analysis.

The CDR3 spans 15 residues. Per germline, CDR1 KGHSH and CDR2 LQKENI. V shed 1 base, J shed 6 bases, and the junction held 5 bases outside the gene matches. The PCR had 60 Vbeta and 13 Jbeta primers. Produced via immunoSEQ multiplex PCR; TCRdb's table is partial and in-frame only. The sample contains approximately 35,000 clones, around 70% of which appear only once. Everyone who donated was a healthy bone marrow donor. To note about this clone: Its target is unknown.

The specimen was PBMCs. This TCR was sampled from a man aged 35 to 55 in good health and CMV-seropositive. V and J are TRBV18 and TRBJ2-2, with 7 bases identical to TRBD1. CDR3 sequence: CASSPLTGAAGELFF. Here the CDR3 DNA reads TGTGCCAGCTCACCACTAACAGGGGCCGCCGGGGAGCTGTTTTTT.